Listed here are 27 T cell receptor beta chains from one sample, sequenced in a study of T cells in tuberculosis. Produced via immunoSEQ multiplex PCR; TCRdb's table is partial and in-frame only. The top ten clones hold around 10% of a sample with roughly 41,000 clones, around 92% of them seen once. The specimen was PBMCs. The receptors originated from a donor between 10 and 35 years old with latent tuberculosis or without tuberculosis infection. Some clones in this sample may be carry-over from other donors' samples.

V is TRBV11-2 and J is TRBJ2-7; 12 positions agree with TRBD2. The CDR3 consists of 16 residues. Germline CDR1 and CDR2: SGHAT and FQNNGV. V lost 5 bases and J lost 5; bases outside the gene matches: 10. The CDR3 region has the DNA TGTGCCAGCAGCCGTGGACTAGCGGGGCCCCCGGACGAGCAGTACTTC. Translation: CASSRGLAGPPDEQYF.

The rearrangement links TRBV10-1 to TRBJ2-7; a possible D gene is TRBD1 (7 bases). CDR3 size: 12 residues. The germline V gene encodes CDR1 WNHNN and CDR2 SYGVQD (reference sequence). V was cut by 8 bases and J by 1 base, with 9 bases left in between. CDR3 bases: TGCGCCAGCTCAGGGGGGTCCTACGAGCAGTACTTC. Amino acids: CASSGGSYEQYF.

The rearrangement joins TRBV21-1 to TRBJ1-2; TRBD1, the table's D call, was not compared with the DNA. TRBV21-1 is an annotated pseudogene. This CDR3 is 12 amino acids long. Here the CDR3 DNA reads TGTGCCAGCAGGGAACAGGGAAACGGCTACACCTTC. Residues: CASREQGNGYTF.

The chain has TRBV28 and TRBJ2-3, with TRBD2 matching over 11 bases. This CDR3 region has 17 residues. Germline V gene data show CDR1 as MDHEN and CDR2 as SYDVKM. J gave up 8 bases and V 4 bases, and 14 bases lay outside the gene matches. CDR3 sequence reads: CASSYPGLAVSSATQYF. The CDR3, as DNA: TGTGCCAGCAGTTACCCGGGACTAGCGGTATCCTCAGCTACGCAGTATTTT.

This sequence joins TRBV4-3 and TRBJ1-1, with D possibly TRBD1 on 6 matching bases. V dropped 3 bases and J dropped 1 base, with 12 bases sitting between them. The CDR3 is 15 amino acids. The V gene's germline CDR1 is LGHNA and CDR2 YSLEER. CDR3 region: CASSQETGANTEAFF. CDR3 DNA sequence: TGCGCCAGCAGCCAGGAGACAGGCGCGAACACTGAAGCTTTCTTT.

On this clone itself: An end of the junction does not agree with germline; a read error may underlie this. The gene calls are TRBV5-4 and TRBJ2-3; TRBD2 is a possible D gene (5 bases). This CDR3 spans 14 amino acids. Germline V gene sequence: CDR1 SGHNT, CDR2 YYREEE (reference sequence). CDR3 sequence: CASSLQGSADTQYF. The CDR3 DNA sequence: TGTGCCAGTAGCTTGCAAGGGAGTGCAGATACGCAGTATTTT.

Here the CDR3 DNA reads TGTGCCAGCAGGCCGGGACTAGCGGGGTTCGCGAACACCGGGGAGCTGTTTTTT. Its translation: CASRPGLAGFANTGELFF. The genes are TRBV7-2 and TRBJ2-2; 13 bases align to TRBD2. There are 18 residues in the CDR3. The V segment lost 6 bases and the J segment 0 bases; nucleotides outside the gene matches: 7. The V gene's germline CDR1 is SGHTA and CDR2 FQGNSA.

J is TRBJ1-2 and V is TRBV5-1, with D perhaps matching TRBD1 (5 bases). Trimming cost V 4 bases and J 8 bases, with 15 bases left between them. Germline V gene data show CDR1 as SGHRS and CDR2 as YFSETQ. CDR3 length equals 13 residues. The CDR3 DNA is TGCGCCAGCAGCCCGACACAGGAGCTCGGCTACACCTTC. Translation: CASSPTQELGYTF.

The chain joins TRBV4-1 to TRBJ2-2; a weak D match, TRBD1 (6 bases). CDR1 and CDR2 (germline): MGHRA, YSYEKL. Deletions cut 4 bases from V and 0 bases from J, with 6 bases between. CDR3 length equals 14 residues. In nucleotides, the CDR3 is TGCGCCAGCAGCCGGACAGCGAACACCGGGGAGCTGTTTTTT. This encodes CASSRTANTGELFF.

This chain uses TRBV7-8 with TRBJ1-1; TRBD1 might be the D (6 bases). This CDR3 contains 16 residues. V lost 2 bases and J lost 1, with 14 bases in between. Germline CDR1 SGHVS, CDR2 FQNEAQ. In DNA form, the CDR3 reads TGTGCCAGCAGCTTATATACAGGACAGAGGAACACTGAAGCTTTCTTT. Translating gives CASSLYTGQRNTEAFF.

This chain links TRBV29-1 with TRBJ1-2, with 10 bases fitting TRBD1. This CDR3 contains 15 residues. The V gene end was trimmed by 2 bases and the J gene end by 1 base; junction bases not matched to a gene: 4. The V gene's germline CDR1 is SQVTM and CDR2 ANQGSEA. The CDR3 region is CSVERTGGNNYGYTF. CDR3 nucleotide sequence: TGCAGCGTTGAACGGACAGGGGGAAATAACTATGGCTACACCTTC.

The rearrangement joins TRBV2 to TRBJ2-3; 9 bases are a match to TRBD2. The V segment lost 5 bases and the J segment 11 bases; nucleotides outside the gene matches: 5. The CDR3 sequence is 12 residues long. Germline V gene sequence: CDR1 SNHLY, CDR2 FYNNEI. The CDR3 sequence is CASSLGTSLQYF. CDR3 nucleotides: TGTGCCAGCAGTCTCGGGACTAGCTTGCAGTATTTT.

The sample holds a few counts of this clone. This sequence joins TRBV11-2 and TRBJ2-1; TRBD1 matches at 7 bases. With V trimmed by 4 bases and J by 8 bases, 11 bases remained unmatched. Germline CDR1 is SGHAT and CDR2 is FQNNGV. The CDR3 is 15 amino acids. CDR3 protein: CASSYNDRAGDEQFF. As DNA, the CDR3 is TGTGCCAGCAGCTATAACGACAGGGCAGGCGATGAGCAGTTCTTC.

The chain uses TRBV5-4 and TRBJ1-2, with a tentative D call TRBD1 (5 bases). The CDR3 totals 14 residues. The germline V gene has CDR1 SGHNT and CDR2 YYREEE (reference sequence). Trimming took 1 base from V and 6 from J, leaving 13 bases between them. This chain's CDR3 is CASSLFGAANGYTF. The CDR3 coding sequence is TGTGCCAGCAGCTTGTTTGGGGCAGCCAATGGCTACACCTTC. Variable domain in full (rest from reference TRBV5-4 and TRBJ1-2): ETGVTQSPTHLIKTRGQQVTLRCSSQSGHNTVSWYQQALGQGPQFIFQYYREEENGRGNFPPRFSGLQFPNYSSELNVNALELDDSALYLCASSLFGAANGYTFGSGTRLTVV.

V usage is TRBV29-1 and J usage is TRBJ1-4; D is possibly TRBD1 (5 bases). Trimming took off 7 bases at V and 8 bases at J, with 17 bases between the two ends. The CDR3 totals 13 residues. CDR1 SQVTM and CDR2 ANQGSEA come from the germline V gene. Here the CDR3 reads CSAVGGDEEKLFF. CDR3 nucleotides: TGCAGCGCCGTCGGAGGGGACGAGGAAAAACTGTTTTTT.

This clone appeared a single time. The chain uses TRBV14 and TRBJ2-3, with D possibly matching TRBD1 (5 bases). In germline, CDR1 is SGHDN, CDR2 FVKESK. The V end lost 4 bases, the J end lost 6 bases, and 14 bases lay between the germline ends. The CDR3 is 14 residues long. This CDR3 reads CASSPLSRADTQYF. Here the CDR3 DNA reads TGTGCCAGCAGCCCCCTCTCCAGGGCGGATACGCAGTATTTT. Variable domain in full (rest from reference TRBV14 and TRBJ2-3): EAGVTQFPSHSVIEKGQTVTLRCDPISGHDNLYWYRRVMGKEIKFLLHFVKESKQDESGMPNNRFLAERTGGTYSTLKVQPAELEDSGVYFCASSPLSRADTQYFGPGTRLTVL.

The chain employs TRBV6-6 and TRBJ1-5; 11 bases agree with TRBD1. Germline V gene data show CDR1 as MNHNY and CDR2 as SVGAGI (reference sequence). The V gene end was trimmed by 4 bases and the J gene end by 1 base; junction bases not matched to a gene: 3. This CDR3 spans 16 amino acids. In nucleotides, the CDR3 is TGTGCCAGCAGTTCCGGACAGGGGGCGAGCAATCAGCCCCAGCATTTT. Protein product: CASSSGQGASNQPQHF.

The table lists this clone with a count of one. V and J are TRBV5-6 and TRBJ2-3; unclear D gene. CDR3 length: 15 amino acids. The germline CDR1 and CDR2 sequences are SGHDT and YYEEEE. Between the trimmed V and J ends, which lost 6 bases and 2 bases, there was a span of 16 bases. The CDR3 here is CASKVMGRVTDTQYF. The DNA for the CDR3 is TGTGCCAGCAAGGTTATGGGCAGAGTCACAGATACGCAGTATTTT.

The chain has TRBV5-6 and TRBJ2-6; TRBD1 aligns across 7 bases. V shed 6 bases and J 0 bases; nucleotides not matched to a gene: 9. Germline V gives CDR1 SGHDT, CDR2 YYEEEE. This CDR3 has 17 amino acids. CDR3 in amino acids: CASTPGTVLSGANVLTF. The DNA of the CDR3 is TGTGCCAGCACCCCCGGGACAGTACTCTCTGGGGCCAACGTCCTGACTTTC.

CDR3 loop: CASKPGQGVNTEAFF. For the CDR3, the DNA is TGTGCCAGTAAGCCCGGACAGGGAGTGAACACTGAAGCTTTCTTT. This rearrangement joins TRBV19 to TRBJ1-1, with TRBD1 matching over 8 bases. Germline trimming cut 7 bases from V and 0 bases from J; bases unmatched to any gene: 7. The CDR3 has 15 amino acids. Germline values: CDR1 LNHDA, CDR2 SQIVND (reference sequence).

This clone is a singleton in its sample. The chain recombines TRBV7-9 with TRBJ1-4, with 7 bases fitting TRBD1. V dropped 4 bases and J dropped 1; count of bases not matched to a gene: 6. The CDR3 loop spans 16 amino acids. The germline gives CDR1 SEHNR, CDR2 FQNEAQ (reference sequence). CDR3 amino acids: CASSYRRDRTNEKLFF. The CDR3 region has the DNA TGTGCCAGCAGCTATAGGAGGGACAGAACTAATGAAAAACTGTTTTTT.

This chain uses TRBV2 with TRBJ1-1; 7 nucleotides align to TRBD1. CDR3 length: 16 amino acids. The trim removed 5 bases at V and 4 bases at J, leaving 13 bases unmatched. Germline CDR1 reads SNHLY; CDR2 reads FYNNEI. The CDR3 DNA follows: TGTGCCAGCAGTCTCCGCGGGACAGACGACGGCACTGAAGCTTTCTTT. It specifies CASSLRGTDDGTEAFF.

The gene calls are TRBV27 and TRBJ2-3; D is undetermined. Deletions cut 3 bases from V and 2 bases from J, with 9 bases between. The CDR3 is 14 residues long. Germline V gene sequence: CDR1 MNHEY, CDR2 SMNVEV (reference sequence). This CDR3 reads CASSFAQSTDTQYF. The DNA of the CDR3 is TGTGCCAGCAGTTTTGCTCAGTCCACAGATACGCAGTATTTT.

The CDR3 nucleotides are TGCGCCAGCAGTGAGGGACAGCTCACCGGGGAGCTGTTTTTT. As protein: CASSEGQLTGELFF. The rearrangement links TRBV10-1 to TRBJ2-2, with a weak D call TRBD1 (6 bases). Germline CDR1 WNHNN, CDR2 SYGVQD (reference sequence). The V gene lost 2 bases and the J gene lost 4 bases, with 8 bases spanning the gap. The CDR3 is made up of 14 amino acids.

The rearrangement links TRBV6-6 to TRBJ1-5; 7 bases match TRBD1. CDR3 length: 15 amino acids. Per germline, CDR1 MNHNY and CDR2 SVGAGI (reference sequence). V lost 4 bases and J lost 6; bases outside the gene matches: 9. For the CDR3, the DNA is TGTGCCAGCAGTTCGACAGGGTTAGGCTCTCAGCCCCAGCATTTT. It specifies CASSSTGLGSQPQHF.

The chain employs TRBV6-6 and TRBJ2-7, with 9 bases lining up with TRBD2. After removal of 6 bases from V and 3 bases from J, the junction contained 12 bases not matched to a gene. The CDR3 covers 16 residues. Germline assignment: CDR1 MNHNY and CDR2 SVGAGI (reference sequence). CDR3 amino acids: CASSRMTSGSHYEQYF. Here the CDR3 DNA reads TGTGCCAGCAGCAGAATGACTAGCGGTAGCCACTACGAGCAGTACTTC.

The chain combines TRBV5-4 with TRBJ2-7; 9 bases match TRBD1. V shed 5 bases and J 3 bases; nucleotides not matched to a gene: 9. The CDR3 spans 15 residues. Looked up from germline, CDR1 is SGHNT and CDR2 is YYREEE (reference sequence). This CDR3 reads CASRPDRGYLYEQYF. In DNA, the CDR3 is TGTGCCAGCAGGCCGGACAGGGGCTACCTCTACGAGCAGTACTTC.